The clone carrying this TCR beta chain has just a few counts. The antigen remains unidentified. This entry belongs to a study of T cells after yellow fever vaccination. At the level of the study: SMART-Seq v4 Ultra Low Input prepared the low-cell-number fractions. Findings and caveats of the study: Clones from primary vaccination mostly reappeared after the booster (around 96% CD4, less than 90% CD8).

V lost 7 bases and J lost 6, with 20 bases in between. The CDR3 loop spans 16 amino acids. Germline V CDR1 and CDR2: SGHKS, YYEKEE (reference sequence). TCRdb passed the 5' RACE reads through MiXCR, listing each CDR3 protein once. The sample has hundreds of thousands of distinct CDR3 sequences; around a tenth are singletons. This sequence was found in a man aged 18 to 30 who received the YFV17D yellow fever vaccine. The chain carries TRBV5-5 and TRBJ1-6; maybe TRBD1 (6 bases). The material sequenced was PBMCs, taken on the day of the first yellow fever vaccination. The CDR3 region has the DNA TGTGCCAGCGCTCGATATCCGGGGGCGTCTAATTCACCCCTCCACTTT. The encoded protein is CASARYPGASNSPLHF. The whole variable domain, remainder taken from reference TRBV5-5 and TRBJ1-6, is DAGVTQSPTHLIKTRGQQVTLRCSPISGHKSVSWYQQVLGQGPQFIFQYYEKEERGRGNFPDRFSARQFPNYSSELNVNALLLGDSALYLCASARYPGASNSPLHFGNGTRLTVT.